This is a list of T cell receptor beta chains from one sample in a study of cytomegalovirus exposure and HLA in healthy donors. The table came from immunoSEQ multiplex PCR; TCRdb's copy has only in-frame clones and leaves some out. The top ten clones hold about 0.63% of a sample with 200,000 to 250,000 clones, 76% of them seen once. The sequenced sample consisted of PBMCs. All receptors derive from a man aged 18 to 29 in good health and CMV-seronegative. Both conserved end residues are part of each CDR3. D genes are given only for firm matches. Some rows mark clone size as missing; the rest say once, few, many or name a class of expanded clone.

v_call: TRBV28
d_call: NA
clone_size: NA
j_call: TRBJ1-5
cdr3_aa: CASSLPAGNQPQHF
cdr3_nt: TGTGCCAGCAGTTTACCGGCGGGGAATCAGCCCCAGCATTTT

v_call: TRBV5-8
d_call: NA
clone_size: NA
j_call: TRBJ1-2
cdr3_aa: CASSFVTAVGHTF
cdr3_nt: TGTGCCAGCAGCTTTGTCACAGCAGTTGGGCACACCTTC

v_call: TRBV2
d_call: TRBD1
clone_size: NA
j_call: TRBJ2-7
cdr3_aa: CASSGGQEPYEQYF
cdr3_nt: TGTGCCAGCAGTGGGGGACAGGAGCCCTACGAGCAGTACTTC

v_call: TRBV4-1
d_call: NA
clone_size: NA
j_call: TRBJ2-1
cdr3_aa: CASSQDGGRNEQFF
cdr3_nt: TGCGCCAGCAGCCAAGATGGAGGACGCAATGAGCAGTTCTTC

v_call: TRBV5-8
d_call: TRBD1
clone_size: NA
j_call: TRBJ2-3
cdr3_aa: CASSLGTGTDTQYF
cdr3_nt: TGTGCCAGCAGCTTGGGGACAGGGACAGATACGCAGTATTTT

v_call: TRBV10-1
d_call: TRBD2
clone_size: NA
j_call: TRBJ2-3
cdr3_aa: CASSESRQGSSGSLRTDTQYF
cdr3_nt: TGCGCCAGCAGTGAGTCGAGACAGGGCTCTAGCGGGAGCCTCCGCACAGATACGCAGTATTTT

v_call: TRBV5-1
d_call: TRBD1
clone_size: NA
j_call: TRBJ2-7
cdr3_aa: CASSWGQGGYEQYF
cdr3_nt: TGCGCCAGCAGCTGGGGACAGGGAGGTTACGAGCAGTACTTC

v_call: TRBV30
d_call: TRBD1
clone_size: NA
j_call: TRBJ1-1
cdr3_aa: CAWSPGQGAWNLEAFF
cdr3_nt: TGTGCCTGGAGTCCGGGACAGGGGGCCTGGAATCTTGAAGCTTTCTTT

v_call: TRBV29-1
d_call: NA
clone_size: NA
j_call: TRBJ2-1
cdr3_aa: CSAERGISYNEQFF
cdr3_nt: TGCAGCGCGGAGAGGGGGATCTCCTACAATGAGCAGTTCTTC

v_call: TRBV6-1
d_call: TRBD1
clone_size: NA
j_call: TRBJ1-5
cdr3_aa: CASSELKTGLEGQPQHF
cdr3_nt: TGTGCCAGCAGTGAACTAAAGACAGGGTTGGAAGGTCAGCCCCAGCATTTT

v_call: TRBV30
d_call: NA
clone_size: once
j_call: TRBJ2-6
cdr3_aa: CGYRETGANVLTF
cdr3_nt: TGTGGCTACCGTGAGACTGGGGCCAACGTCCTGACTTTC

v_call: TRBV7-8
d_call: TRBD2
clone_size: NA
j_call: TRBJ2-6
cdr3_aa: CASSHSGRAGGANVLTF
cdr3_nt: TGTGCCAGCAGCCATAGCGGGAGGGCTGGTGGGGCCAACGTCCTGACTTTC

v_call: TRBV2
d_call: TRBD2
clone_size: NA
j_call: TRBJ2-5
cdr3_aa: CASSESGGGRETQYF
cdr3_nt: TGTGCCAGCAGTGAATCTGGCGGGGGGCGCGAGACCCAGTACTTC

v_call: TRBV2
d_call: NA
clone_size: NA
j_call: TRBJ2-3
cdr3_aa: CASSRDGNTQYF
cdr3_nt: TGTGCCAGCAGCCGTGACGGGAATACGCAGTATTTT

v_call: TRBV14
d_call: NA
clone_size: NA
j_call: TRBJ2-1
cdr3_aa: CASSHRPEADYNEQFF
cdr3_nt: TGTGCCAGCAGCCATCGGCCGGAGGCCGATTACAATGAGCAGTTCTTC

v_call: TRBV5-1
d_call: NA
clone_size: once
j_call: TRBJ2-1
cdr3_aa: CASSLFQGSDNEQFF
cdr3_nt: TGCGCCAGCAGCTTGTTTCAGGGATCCGACAATGAGCAGTTCTTC

v_call: TRBV2
d_call: NA
clone_size: NA
j_call: TRBJ2-1
cdr3_aa: CASSEGAGVSYNEQFF
cdr3_nt: TGTGCCAGCAGTGAGGGGGCGGGAGTAAGCTACAATGAGCAGTTCTTC

v_call: TRBV21-1
d_call: NA
clone_size: few
j_call: TRBJ1-1
cdr3_aa: CASSQEEQGPDTEAFF
cdr3_nt: TGTGCCAGCTCCCAAGAAGAACAGGGACCGGACACTGAAGCTTTCTTT

v_call: TRBV27
d_call: TRBD1
clone_size: NA
j_call: TRBJ2-7
cdr3_aa: CASRGDRVVPYF
cdr3_nt: TGTGCCAGCAGAGGCGACAGGGTTGTACCGTACTTC

v_call: TRBV4-1
d_call: TRBD1
clone_size: NA
j_call: TRBJ2-4
cdr3_aa: CASSPEDRGGSKNIQYF
cdr3_nt: TGCGCCAGCAGCCCAGAAGACAGGGGTGGTTCCAAAAACATTCAGTACTTC

v_call: TRBV5-1
d_call: NA
clone_size: once
j_call: TRBJ2-7
cdr3_aa: CASSLGDLGVGYHPYEQYF
cdr3_nt: TGCGCCAGCAGCCTCGGGGACTTAGGGGTCGGCTACCACCCCTACGAGCAGTACTTC

v_call: TRBV6-6
d_call: NA
clone_size: once
j_call: TRBJ1-1
cdr3_aa: CASTLQGKNTEAFF
cdr3_nt: TGTGCCAGCACCCTACAGGGTAAGAACACTGAAGCTTTCTTT

v_call: TRBV2
d_call: TRBD2
clone_size: NA
j_call: TRBJ2-1
cdr3_aa: CASSAREGVYNEQFF
cdr3_nt: TGTGCCAGCAGTGCTCGGGAGGGGGTCTACAATGAGCAGTTCTTC

v_call: TRBV9
d_call: TRBD1
clone_size: NA
j_call: TRBJ1-1
cdr3_aa: CASSVGTGGFKTFF
cdr3_nt: TGTGCCAGCAGCGTAGGGACAGGGGGCTTTAAAACTTTCTTT

v_call: TRBV30
d_call: TRBD1
clone_size: NA
j_call: TRBJ1-5
cdr3_aa: CACQGQSGNQPQHF
cdr3_nt: TGTGCCTGCCAGGGACAGTCAGGAAATCAGCCCCAGCATTTT

v_call: TRBV10-3
d_call: TRBD2
clone_size: few
j_call: TRBJ2-2
cdr3_aa: CAISGLAGTGELFF
cdr3_nt: TGTGCCATCAGTGGACTAGCGGGCACCGGGGAGCTGTTTTTT

v_call: TRBV19
d_call: NA
clone_size: NA
j_call: TRBJ2-5
cdr3_aa: CASSAWGTVVQETQYF
cdr3_nt: TGTGCCAGTAGTGCGTGGGGGACTGTAGTTCAAGAGACCCAGTACTTC

v_call: TRBV28
d_call: NA
clone_size: NA
j_call: TRBJ2-3
cdr3_aa: CASSVQSTDTQYF
cdr3_nt: TGTGCCAGCAGTGTTCAGAGCACAGATACGCAGTATTTT

v_call: TRBV10-3
d_call: TRBD2
clone_size: NA
j_call: TRBJ2-7
cdr3_aa: CAIRGLAGGPGEQYF
cdr3_nt: TGTGCCATCAGGGGACTAGCGGGAGGGCCGGGAGAGCAGTACTTC

v_call: TRBV6-5
d_call: NA
clone_size: NA
j_call: TRBJ1-1
cdr3_aa: CASSQGGAGNTEAFF
cdr3_nt: TGTGCCAGCAGTCAAGGGGGGGCGGGGAACACTGAAGCTTTCTTT

v_call: TRBV19
d_call: NA
clone_size: NA
j_call: TRBJ1-2
cdr3_aa: CASSPGPLYGYTF
cdr3_nt: TGTGCCAGTAGCCCAGGCCCTCTCTATGGCTACACCTTC

v_call: TRBV28
d_call: TRBD1
clone_size: NA
j_call: TRBJ1-5
cdr3_aa: CASSWSTGTGHSNQPQHF
cdr3_nt: TGTGCCAGCAGTTGGTCAACCGGGACAGGGCATAGCAATCAGCCCCAGCATTTT

v_call: TRBV10-2
d_call: TRBD1
clone_size: NA
j_call: TRBJ2-4
cdr3_aa: CASRTGQAKNIQYF
cdr3_nt: TGCGCCAGCCGGACAGGGCAAGCCAAAAACATTCAGTACTTC

v_call: TRBV6-1
d_call: TRBD2
clone_size: NA
j_call: TRBJ2-3
cdr3_aa: CASSVSREGLDPQYF
cdr3_nt: TGTGCCAGCAGTGTATCGCGGGAGGGCCTAGATCCGCAGTATTTT

v_call: TRBV28
d_call: NA
clone_size: once
j_call: TRBJ2-5
cdr3_aa: CASSSGGAGQETQYF
cdr3_nt: TGTGCCAGCAGCTCCGGCGGGGCAGGACAAGAGACCCAGTACTTC

v_call: TRBV30
d_call: NA
clone_size: NA
j_call: TRBJ1-5
cdr3_aa: CAWSARAGDQPQHF
cdr3_nt: TGTGCCTGGAGCGCCAGGGCAGGGGATCAGCCCCAGCATTTT

v_call: TRBV6-5
d_call: NA
clone_size: NA
j_call: TRBJ1-1
cdr3_aa: CASSDRNTEAFF
cdr3_nt: TGTGCCAGCAGCGACAGGAACACTGAAGCTTTCTTT

v_call: TRBV15
d_call: NA
clone_size: few
j_call: TRBJ2-1
cdr3_aa: CATSRDPRGSVYNEQFF
cdr3_nt: TGTGCCACCAGCAGGGACCCCAGGGGTTCGGTATACAATGAGCAGTTCTTC

v_call: TRBV6-1
d_call: TRBD1
clone_size: NA
j_call: TRBJ1-2
cdr3_aa: CASSSGGFGYTF
cdr3_nt: TGTGCCAGCAGCTCAGGGGGCTTTGGCTACACCTTC

v_call: TRBV9
d_call: NA
clone_size: few
j_call: TRBJ2-3
cdr3_aa: CASSRGTDFVTDTQYF
cdr3_nt: TGTGCCAGCAGCCGCGGGACCGACTTTGTTACAGATACGCAGTATTTT

v_call: TRBV29-1
d_call: TRBD1
clone_size: NA
j_call: TRBJ1-1
cdr3_aa: CSASGGTGGTSTEAFF
cdr3_nt: TGCAGCGCCAGCGGAGGGACAGGGGGGACTAGCACTGAAGCTTTCTTT

v_call: TRBV13
d_call: NA
clone_size: NA
j_call: TRBJ2-2
cdr3_aa: CASSQDGGGELFF
cdr3_nt: TGTGCCAGCAGCCAGGACGGGGGAGGGGAGCTGTTTTTT

v_call: TRBV28
d_call: NA
clone_size: NA
j_call: TRBJ1-4
cdr3_aa: CASSLEGTNEKLFF
cdr3_nt: TGTGCCAGCAGTTTGGAGGGGACTAATGAAAAACTGTTTTTT

v_call: TRBV6-6
d_call: TRBD2
clone_size: NA
j_call: TRBJ2-7
cdr3_aa: CASSQPPGSGIYEQYF
cdr3_nt: TGTGCCAGCAGTCAACCCCCCGGTAGCGGGATCTACGAGCAGTACTTC

v_call: TRBV2
d_call: TRBD2
clone_size: NA
j_call: TRBJ2-7
cdr3_aa: CASSGSGLASTYEQYF
cdr3_nt: TGTGCCAGCAGTGGATCGGGACTAGCGAGTACCTACGAGCAGTACTTC

v_call: TRBV7-2
d_call: TRBD2
clone_size: NA
j_call: TRBJ2-1
cdr3_aa: CASSLLAGDAPTYNEQFF
cdr3_nt: TGTGCCAGCAGCTTACTAGCGGGAGACGCTCCTACCTACAATGAGCAGTTCTTC

v_call: TRBV5-1
d_call: TRBD1
clone_size: NA
j_call: TRBJ2-5
cdr3_aa: CASSPWGTDQETQYF
cdr3_nt: TGCGCCAGCAGCCCGTGGGGGACAGACCAAGAGACCCAGTACTTC

v_call: TRBV19
d_call: TRBD2
clone_size: NA
j_call: TRBJ2-7
cdr3_aa: CASSSGLAGDLTYEQYF
cdr3_nt: TGTGCCAGTAGTAGCGGACTAGCGGGAGACCTTACCTACGAGCAGTACTTC

v_call: TRBV2
d_call: NA
clone_size: few
j_call: TRBJ1-4
cdr3_aa: CASSEAPTGREKLFF
cdr3_nt: TGTGCCAGCAGTGAAGCGCCAACAGGGAGAGAAAAACTGTTTTTT

v_call: TRBV12-5
d_call: NA
clone_size: NA
j_call: TRBJ1-6
cdr3_aa: CASGLTNNSPLHF
cdr3_nt: TGTGCTAGTGGTTTGACTAATAATTCACCCCTCCACTTT

v_call: TRBV7-9
d_call: TRBD1
clone_size: NA
j_call: TRBJ2-7
cdr3_aa: CSSSLYDRGSTHLQYF
cdr3_nt: TGTTCCAGCAGCTTATATGACAGGGGTAGTACCCATTTGCAGTACTTC

v_call: TRBV29-1
d_call: NA
clone_size: few
j_call: TRBJ2-7
cdr3_aa: CSVEVSGSYEQYF
cdr3_nt: TGCAGCGTTGAAGTCTCGGGCTCCTACGAGCAGTACTTC

v_call: TRBV19
d_call: TRBD1
clone_size: once
j_call: TRBJ1-1
cdr3_aa: CASSIAGGMNTEAFF
cdr3_nt: TGTGCCAGTAGTATAGCAGGGGGGATGAACACTGAAGCTTTCTTT

v_call: TRBV7-9
d_call: TRBD1
clone_size: once
j_call: TRBJ1-2
cdr3_aa: CASSLADRPGGGYTF
cdr3_nt: TGTGCCAGCAGCTTGGCGGACAGGCCCGGAGGTGGCTACACCTTC

v_call: TRBV6-1
d_call: TRBD1
clone_size: NA
j_call: TRBJ1-5
cdr3_aa: CASSAWTGGDLSNQPQHF
cdr3_nt: TGTGCCAGCAGTGCCTGGACAGGGGGAGACCTTAGCAATCAGCCCCAGCATTTT

v_call: TRBV4-1
d_call: TRBD2
clone_size: once
j_call: TRBJ2-3
cdr3_aa: CASSQGYAGVRDTQYF
cdr3_nt: TGCGCCAGCAGCCAAGGGTATGCGGGAGTCAGAGATACGCAGTATTTT

v_call: TRBV2
d_call: NA
clone_size: few
j_call: TRBJ1-6
cdr3_aa: CASRPDGGNSPLHF
cdr3_nt: TGTGCCAGCAGGCCGGACGGGGGGAATTCACCCCTCCACTTT

v_call: TRBV9
d_call: NA
clone_size: NA
j_call: TRBJ1-2
cdr3_aa: CASSVGGGGRNYGYTF
cdr3_nt: TGTGCCAGCAGCGTAGGTGGGGGGGGACGAAACTATGGCTACACCTTC